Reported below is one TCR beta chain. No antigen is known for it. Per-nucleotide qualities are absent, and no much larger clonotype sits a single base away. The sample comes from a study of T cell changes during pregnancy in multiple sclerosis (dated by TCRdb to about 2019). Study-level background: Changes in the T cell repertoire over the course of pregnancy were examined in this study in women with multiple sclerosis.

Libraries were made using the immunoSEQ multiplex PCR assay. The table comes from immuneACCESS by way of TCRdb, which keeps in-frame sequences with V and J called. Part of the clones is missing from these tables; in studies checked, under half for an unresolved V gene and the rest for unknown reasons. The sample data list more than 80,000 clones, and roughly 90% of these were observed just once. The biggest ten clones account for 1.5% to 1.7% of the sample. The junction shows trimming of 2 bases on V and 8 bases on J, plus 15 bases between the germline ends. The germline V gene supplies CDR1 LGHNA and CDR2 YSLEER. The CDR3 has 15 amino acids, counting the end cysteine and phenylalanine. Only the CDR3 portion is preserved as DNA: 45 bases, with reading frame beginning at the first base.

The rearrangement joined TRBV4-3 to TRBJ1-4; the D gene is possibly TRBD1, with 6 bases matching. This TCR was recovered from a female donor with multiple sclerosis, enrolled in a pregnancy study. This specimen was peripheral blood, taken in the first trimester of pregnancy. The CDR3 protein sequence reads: CASSQLLGAEEKLFF. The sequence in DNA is TGCGCCAGCAGCCAATTGTTGGGGGCGGAGGAAAAACTGTTTTTT.